What follows is one TCR beta chain and its context. This sample is drawn from a study of CD8 T cells in Susac syndrome. The RNA, about 0.5 to 1 ug, was put through reverse transcription using random hexamers. The immunoSEQ assay covered 54 Vbeta and 13 Jbeta segments for CDR3. One entry per CDR3 protein, called by TCRdb with MiXCR from the immunoSEQ multiplex PCR reads. There are approximately 150,000 distinct CDR3 sequences in the sample; approximately 93% occur only once, and approximately 0.094% lies in the top ten. The receptor comes from a human donor with multiple sclerosis. Sequencing input: CD4+ T cells from PBMCs.

Here the CDR3 reads CACDSTGANVLTF. The CDR3 DNA reads TGTGCCTGTGACAGTACTGGGGCCAACGTCCTGACTTTC. V is TRBV30 and J is TRBJ2-6; D may be TRBD1 (5 bases). V lost 6 bases, J lost 2 bases, and 8 bases lay in between. Per the germline V gene, CDR1 is GTSNPN and CDR2 is SVGIG (reference sequence). CDR3 length: 13 residues. The whole variable domain, remainder taken from reference TRBV30 and TRBJ2-6, is SQTIHQWPATLVQPVGSPLSLECTVEGTSNPNLYWYRQAAGRGLQLLFYSVGIGQISSEVPQNLSASRPQDRQFILSSKKLLLSDSGFYLCACDSTGANVLTFGAGSRLTVL.